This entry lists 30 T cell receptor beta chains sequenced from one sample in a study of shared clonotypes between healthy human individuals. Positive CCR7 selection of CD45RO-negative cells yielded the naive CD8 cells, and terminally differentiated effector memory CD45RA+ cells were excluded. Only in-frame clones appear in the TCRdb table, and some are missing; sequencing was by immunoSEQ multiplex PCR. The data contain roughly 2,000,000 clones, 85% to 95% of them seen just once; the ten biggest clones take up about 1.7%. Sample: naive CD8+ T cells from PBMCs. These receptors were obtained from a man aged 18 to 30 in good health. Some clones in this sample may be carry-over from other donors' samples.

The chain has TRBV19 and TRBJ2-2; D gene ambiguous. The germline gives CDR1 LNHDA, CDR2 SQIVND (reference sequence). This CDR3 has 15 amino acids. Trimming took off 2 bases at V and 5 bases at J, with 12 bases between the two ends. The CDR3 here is CASSISGPGTGELFF. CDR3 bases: TGTGCCAGTAGTATATCAGGCCCGGGTACCGGGGAGCTGTTTTTT.

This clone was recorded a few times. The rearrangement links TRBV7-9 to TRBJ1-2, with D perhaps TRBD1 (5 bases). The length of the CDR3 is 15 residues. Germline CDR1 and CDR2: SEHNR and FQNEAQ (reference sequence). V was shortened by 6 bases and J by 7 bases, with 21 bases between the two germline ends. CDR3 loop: CASSLGRAGPSGYTF. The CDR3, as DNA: TGTGCCAGCAGTCTAGGCCGGGCAGGGCCGTCTGGCTACACCTTC.

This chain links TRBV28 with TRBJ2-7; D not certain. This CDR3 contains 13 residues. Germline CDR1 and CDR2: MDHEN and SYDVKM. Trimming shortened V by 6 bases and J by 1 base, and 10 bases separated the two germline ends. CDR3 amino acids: CASRLPYSYEQYF. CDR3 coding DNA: TGTGCCAGCAGACTACCGTATTCCTACGAGCAGTACTTC.

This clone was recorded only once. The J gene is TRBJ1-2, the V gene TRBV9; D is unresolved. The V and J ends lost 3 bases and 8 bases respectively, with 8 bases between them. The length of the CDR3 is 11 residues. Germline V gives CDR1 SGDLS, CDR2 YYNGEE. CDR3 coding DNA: TGTGCCAGCAGCGATGGATGGGGCTACACCTTC. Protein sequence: CASSDGWGYTF. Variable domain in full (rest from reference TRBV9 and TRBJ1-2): DSGVTQTPKHLITATGQRVTLRCSPRSGDLSVYWYQQSLDQGLQFLIQYYNGEERAKGNILERFSAQQFPDLHSELNLSSLELGDSALYFCASSDGWGYTFGSGTRLTVV.

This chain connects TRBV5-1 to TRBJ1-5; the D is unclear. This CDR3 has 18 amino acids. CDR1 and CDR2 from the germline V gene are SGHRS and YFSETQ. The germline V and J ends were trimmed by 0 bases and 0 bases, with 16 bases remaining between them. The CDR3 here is CASSLGPGTLNSNQPQHF. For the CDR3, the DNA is TGCGCCAGCAGCTTGGGTCCAGGCACCCTAAATAGCAATCAGCCCCAGCATTTT.

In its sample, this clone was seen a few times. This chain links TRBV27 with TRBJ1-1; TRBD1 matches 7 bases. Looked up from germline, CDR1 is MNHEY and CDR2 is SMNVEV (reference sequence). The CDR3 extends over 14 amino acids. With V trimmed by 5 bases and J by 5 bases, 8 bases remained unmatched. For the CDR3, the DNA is TGTGCCAGCAGTAACAGGGGCGTGAGAACTGAAGCTTTCTTT. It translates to CASSNRGVRTEAFF.

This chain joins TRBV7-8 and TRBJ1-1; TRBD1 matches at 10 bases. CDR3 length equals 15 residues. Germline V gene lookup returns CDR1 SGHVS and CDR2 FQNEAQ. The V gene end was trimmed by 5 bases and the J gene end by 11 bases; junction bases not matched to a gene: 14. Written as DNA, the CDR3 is TGTGCCAGCAGCCCAGGTCCCGGGACAGGGGCTTCTGCTTTCTTT. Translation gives CASSPGPGTGASAFF.

The CDR3 loop reads CASSATGGVQTEAFF. CDR3 coding DNA: TGTGCCAGCAGCGCGACAGGGGGAGTACAAACTGAAGCTTTCTTT. The chain joins TRBV13 to TRBJ1-1; TRBD1 agrees at 9 bases. The length of the CDR3 is 15 residues. V was clipped by 5 bases and J by 5 bases; unmatched bases: 9. CDR1 is PRHDT and CDR2 is FYEKMQ in the germline V gene (reference sequence).

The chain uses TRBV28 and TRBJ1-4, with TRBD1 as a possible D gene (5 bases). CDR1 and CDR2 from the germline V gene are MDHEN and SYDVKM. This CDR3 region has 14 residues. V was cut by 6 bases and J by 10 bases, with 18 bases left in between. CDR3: CASSQRGRRVKLFF. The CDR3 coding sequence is TGTGCCAGCAGCCAAAGGGGAAGGCGCGTAAAACTGTTTTTT. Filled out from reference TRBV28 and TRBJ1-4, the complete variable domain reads DVKVTQSSRYLVKRTGEKVFLECVQDMDHENMFWYRQDPGLGLRLIYFSYDVKMKEKGDIPEGYSVSREKKERFSLILESASTNQTSMYLCASSQRGRRVKLFFGSGTQLSVL.

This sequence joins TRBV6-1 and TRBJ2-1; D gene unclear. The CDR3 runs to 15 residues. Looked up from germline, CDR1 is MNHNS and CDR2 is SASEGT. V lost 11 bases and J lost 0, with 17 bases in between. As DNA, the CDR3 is TGTGCCTCCGAGTGGGCTATTGGCTCCTACAATGAGCAGTTCTTC. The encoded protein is CASEWAIGSYNEQFF.

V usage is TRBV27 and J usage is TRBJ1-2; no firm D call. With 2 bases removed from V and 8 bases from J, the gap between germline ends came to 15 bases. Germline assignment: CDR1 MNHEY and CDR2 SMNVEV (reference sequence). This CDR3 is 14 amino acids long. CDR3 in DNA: TGTGCCAGCAGTTTAGCCCTATCGGCTAGGGGCTACACCTTC. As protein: CASSLALSARGYTF.

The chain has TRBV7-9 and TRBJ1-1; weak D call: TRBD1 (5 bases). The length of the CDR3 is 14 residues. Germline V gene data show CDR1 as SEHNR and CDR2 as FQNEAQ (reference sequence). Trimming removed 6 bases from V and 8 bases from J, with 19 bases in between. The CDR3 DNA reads TGTGCCAGCAGACGCCCCGACGGGCCAGGGGAAGCTTTCTTT. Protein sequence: CASRRPDGPGEAFF.

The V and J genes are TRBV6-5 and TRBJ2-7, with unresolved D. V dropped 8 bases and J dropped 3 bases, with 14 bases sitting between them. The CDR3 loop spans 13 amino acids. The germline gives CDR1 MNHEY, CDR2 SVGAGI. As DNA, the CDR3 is TGTGCCAGCTCAGTAGGGATCGGCTACGAGCAGTACTTC. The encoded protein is CASSVGIGYEQYF.

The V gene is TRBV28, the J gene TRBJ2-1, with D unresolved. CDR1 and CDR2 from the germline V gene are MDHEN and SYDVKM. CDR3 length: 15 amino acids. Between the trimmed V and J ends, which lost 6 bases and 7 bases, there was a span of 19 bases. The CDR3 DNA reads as TGTGCCAGCAGACCCGGGTGGGGTCTTGGGAATGAGCAGTTCTTC. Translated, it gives CASRPGWGLGNEQFF.

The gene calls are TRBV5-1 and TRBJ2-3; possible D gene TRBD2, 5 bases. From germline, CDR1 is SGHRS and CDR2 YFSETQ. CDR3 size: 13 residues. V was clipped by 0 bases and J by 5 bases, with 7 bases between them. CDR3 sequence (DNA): TGCGCCAGCAGCTTGGCGGCGGGAGATACGCAGTATTTT. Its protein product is CASSLAAGDTQYF.

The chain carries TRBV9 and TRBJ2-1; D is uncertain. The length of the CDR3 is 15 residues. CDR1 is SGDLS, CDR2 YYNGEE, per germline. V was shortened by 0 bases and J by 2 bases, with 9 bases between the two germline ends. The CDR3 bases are TGTGCCAGCAGCGTAGTGCCCGAAACCTACAATGAGCAGTTCTTC. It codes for CASSVVPETYNEQFF.

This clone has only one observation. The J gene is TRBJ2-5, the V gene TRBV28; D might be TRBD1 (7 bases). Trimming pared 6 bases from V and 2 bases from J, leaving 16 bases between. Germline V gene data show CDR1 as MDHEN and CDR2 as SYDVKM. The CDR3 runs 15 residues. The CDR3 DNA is TGTGCCAGCAGAATTCACAGGGGAGGACAAGAGACCCAGTACTTC. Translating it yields CASRIHRGGQETQYF.

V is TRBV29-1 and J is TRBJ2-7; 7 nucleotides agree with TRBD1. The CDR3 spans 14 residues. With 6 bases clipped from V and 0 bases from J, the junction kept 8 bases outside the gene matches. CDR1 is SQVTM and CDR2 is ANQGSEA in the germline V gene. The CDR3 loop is CSVLATGSSYEQYF. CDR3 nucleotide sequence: TGCAGCGTCTTAGCGACAGGGAGCTCCTACGAGCAGTACTTC.

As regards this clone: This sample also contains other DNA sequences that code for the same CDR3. CDR3 in amino acids: CASSLSYNEQFF. The DNA for the CDR3 is TGTGCCAGCAGCCTGTCGTACAATGAGCAGTTCTTC. The rearrangement joins TRBV7-9 to TRBJ2-1; D unresolved. This CDR3 is built from 12 residues. Germline V gives CDR1 SEHNR, CDR2 FQNEAQ (reference sequence). The V gene lost 5 bases and the J gene lost 4 bases, with 6 bases spanning the gap.

The CDR3 region is CASSLDGVDTEAFF. The CDR3 DNA follows: TGTGCCAGCAGCTTAGACGGGGTGGACACTGAAGCTTTCTTT. The chain links TRBV7-2 to TRBJ1-1; no definite D call. There are 14 residues in the CDR3. CDR1 and CDR2 from the germline V gene are SGHTA and FQGNSA. V was trimmed by 1 base and J by 3 bases, leaving 9 bases between them.

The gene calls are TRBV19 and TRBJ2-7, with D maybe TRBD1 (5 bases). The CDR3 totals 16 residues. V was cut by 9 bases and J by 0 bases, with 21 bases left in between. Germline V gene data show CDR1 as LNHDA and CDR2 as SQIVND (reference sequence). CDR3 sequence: CASDSISPEGSYEQYF. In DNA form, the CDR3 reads TGTGCCAGCGACAGTATCTCCCCCGAAGGCTCCTACGAGCAGTACTTC.

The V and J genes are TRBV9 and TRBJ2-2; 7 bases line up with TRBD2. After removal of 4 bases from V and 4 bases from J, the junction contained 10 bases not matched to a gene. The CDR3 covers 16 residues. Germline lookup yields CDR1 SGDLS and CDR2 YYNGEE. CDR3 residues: CASSLQAGRGTGELFF. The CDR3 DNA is TGTGCCAGCAGCCTCCAAGCGGGAAGGGGCACCGGGGAGCTGTTTTTT.

DNA for the CDR3: TGTGCCAGCAGTCCAAGGACAGGGATGATCCATGGCTACACCTTC. Translation: CASSPRTGMIHGYTF. The V and J genes are TRBV27 and TRBJ1-2; 8 bases fit TRBD1. Germline V CDR1 and CDR2: MNHEY, SMNVEV (reference sequence). The J segment lost 6 bases and the V segment lost 5 bases, leaving 11 bases of the junction unmatched. The CDR3 is 15 amino acids.

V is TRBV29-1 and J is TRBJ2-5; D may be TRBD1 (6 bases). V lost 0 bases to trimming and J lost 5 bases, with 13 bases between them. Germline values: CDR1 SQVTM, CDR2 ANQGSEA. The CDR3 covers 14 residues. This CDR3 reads CSVEDPGAGETQYF. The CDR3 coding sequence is TGCAGCGTTGAAGACCCAGGGGCCGGGGAGACCCAGTACTTC.

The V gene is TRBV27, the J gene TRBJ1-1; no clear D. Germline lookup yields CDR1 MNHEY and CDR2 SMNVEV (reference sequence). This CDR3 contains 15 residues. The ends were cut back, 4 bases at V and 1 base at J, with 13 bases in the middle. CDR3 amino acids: CASSSRPYQNTEAFF. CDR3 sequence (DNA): TGTGCCAGCAGTTCCCGACCGTATCAGAACACTGAAGCTTTCTTT.

In DNA form, the CDR3 reads TGTGCCAGCGGCGGGTTGGGGACAGCCCAAGAGACCCAGTACTTC. Translation gives CASGGLGTAQETQYF. The rearrangement uses TRBV27 and TRBJ2-5, with 7 bases aligning to TRBD1. In germline, CDR1 is MNHEY, CDR2 SMNVEV (reference sequence). The CDR3 has 15 residues. Trimming at V came to 8 bases and at J to 1 base, leaving 10 bases not matched to a gene.

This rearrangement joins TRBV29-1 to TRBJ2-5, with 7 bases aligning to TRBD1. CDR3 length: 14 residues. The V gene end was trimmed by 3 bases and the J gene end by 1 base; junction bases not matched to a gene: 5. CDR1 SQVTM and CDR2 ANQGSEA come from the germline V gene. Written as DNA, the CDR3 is TGCAGCGTTGAGTGGGACAGCCCCCAAGAGACCCAGTACTTC. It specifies CSVEWDSPQETQYF.

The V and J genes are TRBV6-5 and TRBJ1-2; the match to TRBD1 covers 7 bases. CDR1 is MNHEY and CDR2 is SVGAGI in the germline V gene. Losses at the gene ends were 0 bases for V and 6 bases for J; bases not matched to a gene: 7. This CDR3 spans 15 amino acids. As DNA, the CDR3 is TGTGCCAGCAGTTACTCGGTTAGGGGGCGGGATGGCTACACCTTC. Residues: CASSYSVRGRDGYTF.

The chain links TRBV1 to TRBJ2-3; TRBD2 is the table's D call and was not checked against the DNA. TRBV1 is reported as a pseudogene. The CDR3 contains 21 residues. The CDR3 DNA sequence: TGCACCAGCAGCCAAGATGTTGGACTAGCGGGAGTTCGAGGTGGTACAGATACGCAGTATTTT. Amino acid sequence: CTSSQDVGLAGVRGGTDTQYF.

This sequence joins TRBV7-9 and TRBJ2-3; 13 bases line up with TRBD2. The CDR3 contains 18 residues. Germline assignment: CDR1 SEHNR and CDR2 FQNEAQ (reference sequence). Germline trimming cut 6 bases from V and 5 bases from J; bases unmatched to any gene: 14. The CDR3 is CASRRGLAGEVQGDTQYF. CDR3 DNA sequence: TGTGCCAGCAGACGAGGACTAGCGGGAGAAGTTCAAGGAGATACGCAGTATTTT.